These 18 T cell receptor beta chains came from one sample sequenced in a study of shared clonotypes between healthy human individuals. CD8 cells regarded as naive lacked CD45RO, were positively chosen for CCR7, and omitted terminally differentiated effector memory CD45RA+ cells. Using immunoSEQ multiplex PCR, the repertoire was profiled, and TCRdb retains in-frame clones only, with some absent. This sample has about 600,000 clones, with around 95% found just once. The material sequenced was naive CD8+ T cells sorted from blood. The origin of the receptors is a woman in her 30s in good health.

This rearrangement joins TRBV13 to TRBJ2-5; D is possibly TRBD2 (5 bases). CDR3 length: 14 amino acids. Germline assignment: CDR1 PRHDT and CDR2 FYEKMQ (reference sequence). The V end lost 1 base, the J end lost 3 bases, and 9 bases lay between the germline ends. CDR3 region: CASSLVYGEETQYF. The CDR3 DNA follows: TGTGCCAGCAGCTTAGTTTACGGGGAAGAGACCCAGTACTTC. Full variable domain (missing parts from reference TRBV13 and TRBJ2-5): AAGVIQSPRHLIKEKRETATLKCYPIPRHDTVYWYQQGPGQDPQFLISFYEKMQSDKGSIPDRFSAQQFSDYHSELNMSSLELGDSALYFCASSLVYGEETQYFGPGTRLLVL.

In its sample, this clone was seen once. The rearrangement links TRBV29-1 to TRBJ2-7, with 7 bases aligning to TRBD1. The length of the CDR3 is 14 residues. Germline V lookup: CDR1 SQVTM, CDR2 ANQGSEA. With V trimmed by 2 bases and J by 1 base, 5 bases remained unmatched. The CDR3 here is CSVETGDRSYEQYF. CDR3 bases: TGCAGCGTTGAAACTGGGGACAGATCCTACGAGCAGTACTTC.

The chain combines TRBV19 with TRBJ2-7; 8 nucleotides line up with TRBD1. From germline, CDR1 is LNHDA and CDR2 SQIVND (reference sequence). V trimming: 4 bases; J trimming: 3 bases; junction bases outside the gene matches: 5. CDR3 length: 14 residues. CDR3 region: CASSTTGGLYEQYF. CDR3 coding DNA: TGTGCCAGTAGTACCACAGGGGGACTCTACGAGCAGTACTTC. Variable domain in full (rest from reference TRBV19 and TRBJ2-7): DGGITQSPKYLFRKEGQNVTLSCEQNLNHDAMYWYRQDPGQGLRLIYYSQIVNDFQKGDIAEGYSVSREKKESFPLTVTSAQKNPTAFYLCASSTTGGLYEQYFGPGTRLTVT.

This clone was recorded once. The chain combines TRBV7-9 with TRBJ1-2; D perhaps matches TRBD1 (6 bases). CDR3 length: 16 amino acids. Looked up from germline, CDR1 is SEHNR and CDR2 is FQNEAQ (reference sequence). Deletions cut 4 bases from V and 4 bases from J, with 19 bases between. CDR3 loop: CASSYYTGPSPYGYTF. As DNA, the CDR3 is TGTGCCAGCAGCTACTACACAGGGCCGAGCCCCTATGGCTACACCTTC.

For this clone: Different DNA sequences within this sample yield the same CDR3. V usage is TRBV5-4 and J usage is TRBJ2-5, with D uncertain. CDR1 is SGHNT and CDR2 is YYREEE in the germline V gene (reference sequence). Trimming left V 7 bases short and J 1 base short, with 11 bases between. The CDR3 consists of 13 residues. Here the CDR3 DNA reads TGTGCCAGCGGCAGAGAAAGCCAAGAGACCCAGTACTTC. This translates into CASGRESQETQYF.

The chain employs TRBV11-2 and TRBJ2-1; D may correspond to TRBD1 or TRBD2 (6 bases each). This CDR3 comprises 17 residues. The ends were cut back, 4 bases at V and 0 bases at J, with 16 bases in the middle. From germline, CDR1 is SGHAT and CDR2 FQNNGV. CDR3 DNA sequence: TGTGCCAGCAGCTCAGATTTAGGGGGGAACTCCTACAATGAGCAGTTCTTC. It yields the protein CASSSDLGGNSYNEQFF.

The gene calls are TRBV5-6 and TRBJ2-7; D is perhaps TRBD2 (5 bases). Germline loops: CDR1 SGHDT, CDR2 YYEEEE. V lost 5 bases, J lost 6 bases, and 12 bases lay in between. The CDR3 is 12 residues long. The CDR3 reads CASSPGLGEQYF. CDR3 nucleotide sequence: TGTGCCAGCAGTCCCGGACTTGGCGAGCAGTACTTC.

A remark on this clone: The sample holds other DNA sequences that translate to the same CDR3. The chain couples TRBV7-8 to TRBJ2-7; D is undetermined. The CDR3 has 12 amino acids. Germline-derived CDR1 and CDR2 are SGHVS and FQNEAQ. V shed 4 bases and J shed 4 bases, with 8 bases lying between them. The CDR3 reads CASSSLGYEQYF. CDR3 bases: TGTGCCAGCAGCTCCCTGGGATACGAGCAGTACTTC.

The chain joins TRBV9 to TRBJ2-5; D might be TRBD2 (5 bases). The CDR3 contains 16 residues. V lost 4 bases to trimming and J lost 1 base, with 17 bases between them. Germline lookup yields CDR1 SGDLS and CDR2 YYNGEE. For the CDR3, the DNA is TGTGCCAGCAGCCCAGCGGTCTTGGGAACCCAAGAGACCCAGTACTTC. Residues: CASSPAVLGTQETQYF.

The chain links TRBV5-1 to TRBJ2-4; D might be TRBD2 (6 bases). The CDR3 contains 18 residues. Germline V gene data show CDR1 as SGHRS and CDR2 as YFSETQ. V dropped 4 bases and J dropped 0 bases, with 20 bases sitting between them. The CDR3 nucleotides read TGCGCCAGCAGCCTCCAACCGGGAGCACCTCTAGCCAAAAACATTCAGTACTTC. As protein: CASSLQPGAPLAKNIQYF.

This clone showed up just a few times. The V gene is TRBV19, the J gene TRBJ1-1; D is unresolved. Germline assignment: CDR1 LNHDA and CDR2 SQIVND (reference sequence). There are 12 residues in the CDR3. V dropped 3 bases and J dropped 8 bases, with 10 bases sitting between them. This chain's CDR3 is CASSMGSVEAFF. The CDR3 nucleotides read TGTGCCAGTAGTATGGGGTCGGTGGAAGCTTTCTTT.

CDR3 in amino acids: CASSPRLNGQGPNYGYTF. CDR3 DNA sequence: TGTGCCAGCAGTCCAAGACTCAATGGACAGGGGCCTAACTATGGCTACACCTTC. The J gene is TRBJ1-2, the V gene TRBV27; 9 bases are a match to TRBD1. From germline, CDR1 is MNHEY and CDR2 SMNVEV (reference sequence). The CDR3 covers 18 residues. Trimming took 5 bases from V and 0 from J; bases not matched to a gene: 13.

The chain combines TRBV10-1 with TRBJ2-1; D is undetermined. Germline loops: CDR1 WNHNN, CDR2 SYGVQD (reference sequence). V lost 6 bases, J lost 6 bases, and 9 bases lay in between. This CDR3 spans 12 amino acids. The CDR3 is CASSARGNEQFF. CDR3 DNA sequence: TGCGCCAGCAGCGCCCGTGGCAATGAGCAGTTCTTC.

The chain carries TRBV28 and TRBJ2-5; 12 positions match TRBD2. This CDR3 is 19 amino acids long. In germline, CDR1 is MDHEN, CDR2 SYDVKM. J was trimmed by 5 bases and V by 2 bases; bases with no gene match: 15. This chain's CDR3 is CASSLNPEGTSGYEETQYF. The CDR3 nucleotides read TGTGCCAGCAGTTTAAACCCGGAAGGGACTAGCGGGTATGAGGAGACCCAGTACTTC.

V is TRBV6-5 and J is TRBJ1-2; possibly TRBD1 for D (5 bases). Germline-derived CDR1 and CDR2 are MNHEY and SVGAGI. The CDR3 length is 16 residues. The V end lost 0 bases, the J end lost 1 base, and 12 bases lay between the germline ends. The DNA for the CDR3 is TGTGCCAGCAGTTACTCCGCAGGGCCGATTAACTATGGCTACACCTTC. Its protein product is CASSYSAGPINYGYTF.

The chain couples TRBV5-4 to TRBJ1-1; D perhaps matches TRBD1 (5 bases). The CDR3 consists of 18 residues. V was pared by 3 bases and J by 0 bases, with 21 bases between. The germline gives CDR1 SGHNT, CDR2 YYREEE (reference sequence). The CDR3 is CASSSGRQSFPVNTEAFF. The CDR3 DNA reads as TGTGCCAGCAGCTCTGGGAGACAGAGCTTCCCCGTGAACACTGAAGCTTTCTTT.

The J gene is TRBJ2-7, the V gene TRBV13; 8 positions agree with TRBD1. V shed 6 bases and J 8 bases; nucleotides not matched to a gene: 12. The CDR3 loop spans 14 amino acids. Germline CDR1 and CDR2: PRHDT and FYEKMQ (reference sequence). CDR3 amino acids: CASRPGTGAKQQYF. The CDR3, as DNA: TGTGCCAGCAGACCCGGGACAGGAGCAAAACAGCAGTACTTC.

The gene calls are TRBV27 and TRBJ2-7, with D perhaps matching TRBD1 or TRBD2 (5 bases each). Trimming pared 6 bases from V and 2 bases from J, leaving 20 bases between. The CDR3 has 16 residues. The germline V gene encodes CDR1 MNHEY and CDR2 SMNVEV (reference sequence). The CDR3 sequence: CASRTNPRDGTYEQYF. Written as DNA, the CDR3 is TGTGCCAGCAGAACCAACCCCCGGGACGGGACCTACGAGCAGTACTTC.